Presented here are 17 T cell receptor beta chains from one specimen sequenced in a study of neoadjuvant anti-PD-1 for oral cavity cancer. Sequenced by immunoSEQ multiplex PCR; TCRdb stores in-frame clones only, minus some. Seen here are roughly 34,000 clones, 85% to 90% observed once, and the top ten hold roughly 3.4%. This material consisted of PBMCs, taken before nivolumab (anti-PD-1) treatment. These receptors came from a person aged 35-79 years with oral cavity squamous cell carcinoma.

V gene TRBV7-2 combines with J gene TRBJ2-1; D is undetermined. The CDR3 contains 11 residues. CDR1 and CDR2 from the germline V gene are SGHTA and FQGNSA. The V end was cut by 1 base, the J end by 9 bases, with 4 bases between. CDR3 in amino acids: CASSLDSEQFF. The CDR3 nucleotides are TGTGCCAGCAGCTTAGATAGTGAGCAGTTCTTC.

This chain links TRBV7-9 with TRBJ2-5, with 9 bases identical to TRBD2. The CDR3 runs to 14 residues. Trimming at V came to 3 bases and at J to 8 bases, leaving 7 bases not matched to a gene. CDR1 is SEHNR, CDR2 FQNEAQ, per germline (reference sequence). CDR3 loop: CASSFLAGADTQYF. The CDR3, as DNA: TGTGCCAGCAGCTTCTTAGCGGGGGCGGATACCCAGTACTTC. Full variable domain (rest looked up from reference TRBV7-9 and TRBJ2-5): DTGVSQNPRHKITKRGQNVTFRCDPISEHNRLYWYRQTLGQGPEFLTYFQNEAQLEKSRLLSDRFSAERPKGSFSTLEIQRTEQGDSAMYLCASSFLAGADTQYFGPGTRLLVL.

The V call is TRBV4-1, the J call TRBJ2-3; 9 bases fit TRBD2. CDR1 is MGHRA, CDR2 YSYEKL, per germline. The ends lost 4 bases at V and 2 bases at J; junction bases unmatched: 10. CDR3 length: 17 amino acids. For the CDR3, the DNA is TGCGCCAGCAGCCGCATAGCGGGGGCTTTCCACACAGATACGCAGTATTTT. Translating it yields CASSRIAGAFHTDTQYF.

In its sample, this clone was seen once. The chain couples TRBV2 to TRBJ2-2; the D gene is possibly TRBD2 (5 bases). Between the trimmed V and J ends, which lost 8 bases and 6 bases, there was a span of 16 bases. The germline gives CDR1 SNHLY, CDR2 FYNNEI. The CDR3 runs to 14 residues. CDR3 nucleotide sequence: TGTGCCAGCCAGTTATCCCCCGGGGCCGGGGAGCTGTTTTTT. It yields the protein CASQLSPGAGELFF.

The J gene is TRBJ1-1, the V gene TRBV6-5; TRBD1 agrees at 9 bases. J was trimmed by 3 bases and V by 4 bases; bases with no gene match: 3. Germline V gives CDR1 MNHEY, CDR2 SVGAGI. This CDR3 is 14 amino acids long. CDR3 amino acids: CASSSGQGYTEAFF. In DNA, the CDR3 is TGTGCCAGCAGTTCCGGACAGGGGTACACTGAAGCTTTCTTT.

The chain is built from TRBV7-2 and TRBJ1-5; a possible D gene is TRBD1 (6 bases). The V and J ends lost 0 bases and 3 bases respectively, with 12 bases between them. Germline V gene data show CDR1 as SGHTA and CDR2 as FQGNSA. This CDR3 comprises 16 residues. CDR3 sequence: CASSLAGAHDNQPQHF. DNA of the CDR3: TGTGCCAGCAGCTTAGCGGGGGCGCATGACAATCAGCCCCAGCATTTT.

CDR3 protein: CASSFQGANEKLFF. The CDR3, as DNA: TGTGCCAGCAGCTTTCAGGGTGCCAATGAAAAACTGTTTTTT. The rearrangement links TRBV7-9 to TRBJ1-4; tentatively, D is TRBD1 (5 bases). Germline lookup yields CDR1 SEHNR and CDR2 FQNEAQ (reference sequence). V lost 3 bases, J lost 5 bases, and 10 bases lay in between. The CDR3 contains 14 residues.

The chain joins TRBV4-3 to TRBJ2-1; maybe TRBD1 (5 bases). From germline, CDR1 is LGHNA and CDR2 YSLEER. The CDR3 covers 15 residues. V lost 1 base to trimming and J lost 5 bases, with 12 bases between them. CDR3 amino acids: CASSQGRPGNNEQFF. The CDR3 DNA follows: TGCGCCAGCAGCCAAGGGCGCCCAGGGAACAATGAGCAGTTCTTC.

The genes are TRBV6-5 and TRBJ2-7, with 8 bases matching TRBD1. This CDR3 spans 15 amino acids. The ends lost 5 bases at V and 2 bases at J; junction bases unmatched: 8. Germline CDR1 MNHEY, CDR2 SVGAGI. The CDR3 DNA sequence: TGTGCCAGCAGTACGGACAGGGAAAGGGCCTACGAGCAGTACTTC. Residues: CASSTDRERAYEQYF.

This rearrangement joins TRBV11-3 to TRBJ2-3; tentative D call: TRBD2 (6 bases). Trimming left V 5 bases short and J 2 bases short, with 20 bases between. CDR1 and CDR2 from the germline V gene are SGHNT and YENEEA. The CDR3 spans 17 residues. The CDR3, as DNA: TGTGCCAGCAGCCACGGGAGTGTGTTCGGTACCACAGATACGCAGTATTTT. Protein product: CASSHGSVFGTTDTQYF.

CDR3 DNA: TGTGCCAGCAGCGTAGGACAGGGTAACGAGCAGTACTTC. It specifies CASSVGQGNEQYF. The V gene is TRBV9, the J gene TRBJ2-7, with TRBD1 matching 7 bases. CDR1 and CDR2 from the germline V gene are SGDLS and YYNGEE. CDR3 length: 13 residues. Trimming cost V 0 bases and J 5 bases; bases outside gene matches: 2.

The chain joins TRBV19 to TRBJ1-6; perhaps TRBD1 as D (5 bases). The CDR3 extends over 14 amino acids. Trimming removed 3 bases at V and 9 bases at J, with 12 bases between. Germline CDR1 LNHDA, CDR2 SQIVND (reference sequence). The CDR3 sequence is CASSIQGMRSPLHF. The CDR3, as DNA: TGTGCCAGTAGTATTCAGGGAATGCGTTCACCCCTCCACTTT.

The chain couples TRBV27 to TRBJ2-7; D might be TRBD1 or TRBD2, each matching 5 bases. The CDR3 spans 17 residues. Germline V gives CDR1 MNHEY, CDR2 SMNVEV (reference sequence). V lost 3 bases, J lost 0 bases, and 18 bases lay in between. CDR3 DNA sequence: TGTGCCAGCAGTTTCTACCCCGGGACCGCCAGCTCCTACGAGCAGTACTTC. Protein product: CASSFYPGTASSYEQYF.

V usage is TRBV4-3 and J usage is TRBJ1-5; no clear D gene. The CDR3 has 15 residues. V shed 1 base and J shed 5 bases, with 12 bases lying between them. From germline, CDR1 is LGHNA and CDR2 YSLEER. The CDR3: CASSQVAQNYQPQHF. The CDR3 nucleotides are TGCGCCAGCAGCCAAGTGGCACAGAACTATCAGCCCCAGCATTTT.

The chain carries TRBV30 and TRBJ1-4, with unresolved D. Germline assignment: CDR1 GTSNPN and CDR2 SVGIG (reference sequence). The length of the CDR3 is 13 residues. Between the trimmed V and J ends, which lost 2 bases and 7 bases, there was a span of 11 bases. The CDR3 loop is CAWSRGDGEKLFF. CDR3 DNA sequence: TGTGCCTGGAGTCGGGGAGATGGTGAAAAACTGTTTTTT. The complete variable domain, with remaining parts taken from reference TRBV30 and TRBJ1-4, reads SQTIHQWPATLVQPVGSPLSLECTVEGTSNPNLYWYRQAAGRGLQLLFYSVGIGQISSEVPQNLSASRPQDRQFILSSKKLLLSDSGFYLCAWSRGDGEKLFFGSGTQLSVL.

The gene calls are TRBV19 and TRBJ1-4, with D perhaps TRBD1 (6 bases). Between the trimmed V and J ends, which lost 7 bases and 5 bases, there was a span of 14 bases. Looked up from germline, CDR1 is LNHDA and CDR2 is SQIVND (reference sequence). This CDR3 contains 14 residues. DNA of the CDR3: TGTGCCAGTAATTGGGACACCTTAAATGAAAAACTGTTTTTT. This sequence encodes CASNWDTLNEKLFF.

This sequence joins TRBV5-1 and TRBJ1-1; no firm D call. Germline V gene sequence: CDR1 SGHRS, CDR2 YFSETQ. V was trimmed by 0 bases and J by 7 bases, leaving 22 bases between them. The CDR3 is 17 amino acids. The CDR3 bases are TGCGCCAGCAGCTTGGGGGGAGCTCTGAGTAGAGGTGGTGAAGCTTTCTTT. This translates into CASSLGGALSRGGEAFF.